This TCR beta chain is from a study of shared clonotypes between healthy human individuals (dated by TCRdb to the early 2020s). Describing the broader study: The cohort included a few men and two women between 18 and 49 years of age. For each donor, CD4 naive and CD4 memory were each run on three plates, CD8 naive on two plates, and CD8 memory on one plate. Blood TCR repertoires of four to six healthy adults were deeply sequenced to estimate repertoire size and the extent of clonotype sharing between individuals. To increase sequencing depth and limit assay-specific biases, different laboratories used diverse techniques to prepare libraries and sequence TCR repertoires. Leukapheresis yielded between about 0.94 and 10 billion PBMCs per donor. General findings and caveats noted by the study authors: Incomplete sequencing was indicated by rarefaction of sorted-subset datasets, despite the large sequencing depth. Higher generation probabilities were observed for clonotypes shared by all four sorted-subset donors than for non-shared clonotypes. Based on pairwise subsampling, the degree of clonotype sharing among donors was expected to be affected by sequencing depth. Only blood was sampled, and tissue TCR repertoires likely differ from those in blood. The genetic and exposure-history diversity represented was limited by the small number of donors. Roughly 5% of naive CD4, approximately 3.7% of naive CD8, about 2.5% of memory CD4, and about 0.4% of memory CD8 clonotypes were shared across several donors. Estimated clonotype richness was generally larger for naive than for memory subsets.

Donors were healthy HIV-negative adults with no recently reported acute infections or vaccinations. All donors were Caucasian adults living in Nashville, Tennessee, USA. CD4+ T cells were enriched by magnetic negative selection; naive cells were then positively selected on CD45RA, and the negative fraction formed the memory subset. Blood was collected by leukapheresis, and PBMCs were isolated by Ficoll-Histopaque density gradient centrifugation and then cryopreserved in liquid nitrogen vapor phase. Analytical flow cytometry was used to check the purity and quantity of every magnetically sorted T cell population. Genomic DNA was isolated from every sorted fraction and measured by UV absorbance on a Nanodrop 2000c. With regard to this clone: Which antigen it targets is not known. Base qualities are not recorded, but no much larger clone differs from it by a single base.

V gives up 0 bases and J gives up 13 bases, and the segment between their germline ends measures 10 bases. CDR1 and CDR2 were assigned from the germline V gene (reference sequence) as LNHNV and YYDKDF. The CDR3 measures 13 amino acids from cysteine to phenylalanine. This entry keeps only the CDR3 DNA: 39 bases, framed from base 1. TCR CDR3 regions were amplified from genomic DNA by multiplex PCR using the deep immunoSEQ assay. Extracted genomic DNA from each cell subset was spread evenly across all wells of several immunoSEQ 96-well plates, with each plate serving as a replicate. Each replicate PCR for sorted subsets received around 200 ng genomic DNA, equal to roughly 30,000 T cell genomes. Purified libraries were quantified with a Qubit 3.0 fluorometer, sized on a Bioanalyzer 2100, and re-quantified with the KAPA Library Quantification kit. A separate single-read 150-cycle Illumina NextSeq 550 flow cell was used to sequence each immunoSEQ 96-well plate. In the paper's pipeline: Because the immunoSEQ output included only junctional sequences and no quality scores, the filtering could not be the same as the filtering used for full-length reads. Sequences were annotated with PyIR, a Python wrapper for IgBLAST v1.9, and V/J genes and CDR3 were assigned using IMGT germline references. Reads were filtered out if the reads had weak V/J assignments (E-value above 1e-6), no CDR3, stop codons, out-of-frame junctions, or ambiguous translated residues. V3J clonotypes were defined by identical inferred V gene, J gene, and CDR3 amino acid sequence. Percentage overlap between repertoires was calculated by dividing the number of shared unique clonotypes by the size of the smaller repertoire. Three approaches were used to assess repertoire richness: RTK rarefaction, the Chao1 estimator, and Recon v2.1 estimates of unobserved clonotypes. OLGA was used to compute generation probabilities for all TCRbeta clonotypes that the gDNA method yielded from several donors. The source is immuneACCESS, and TCRdb retained only in-frame sequences with V and J called. Part of the clones is not carried over; for the studies checked, unresolved V genes explain less than half of this, and the remainder is unexplained. Clone size and V and J calls were adopted from that table, with D and trimming inferred from the DNA. Recorded for this sample are roughly 2.6 million clones; approximately 90% of them occurred a single time. Of the sample, around 0.15% falls within the top ten clones.

The chain links TRBV15 with TRBJ2-6; the D gene lacks a confident call. The sequence derives from a man aged 18 to 30 in good health. The sequenced sample consisted of naive CD4+ T cells sorted from blood. This sample's cell subset or site label indicates: CD45RA+ positively selected. CDR3 sequence: CATSRDPIGVLTF. In nucleotides, the sequence is TGTGCCACCAGCAGAGATCCTATTGGGGTCCTGACTTTC.